Listed here is a single TCR beta chain. As yet, its antigen is unknown. These data are taken from a study of cytomegalovirus exposure and HLA in healthy donors. Study-wide points: Later analysis demonstrated an association between a missense DCLRE1C variant and TCR beta V- and J-gene trimming. Researchers counted 164 TCR beta chains as cytomegalovirus-associated.

The PCR contained 60 Vbeta and 13 Jbeta primers. The data were produced by immunoSEQ multiplex PCR, yet TCRdb's version contains in-frame clones alone and is incomplete. The sample lists nearly 110,000 clones, 71% occurring once. Sequencing used PBMCs. The source of this sequence is a female donor in good health and CMV-seronegative.

Here the CDR3 reads CASRTTGNEQFF. The CDR3 DNA follows: TGTGCCAGCAGAACGACTGGGAATGAGCAGTTCTTC. J is TRBJ2-1 and V is TRBV6-5; D not resolved. Trimming removed 6 bases at V and 7 bases at J, with 10 bases between. The CDR3 runs 12 residues. Germline-derived CDR1 and CDR2 are MNHEY and SVGAGI.